This T cell receptor beta chain stems from a study of Graves' ophthalmopathy and Graves' hyperthyroidism. Overall study findings and caveats: The majority of expanded thyroid clonotypes above 0.001 frequency also occurred in blood. Using a 13-signature model, the authors split ophthalmopathy from stable hyperthyroidism, with 85% to 90% sensitivity and about 80% specificity. The model flagged ophthalmopathy progression at about 68% sensitivity and 72% to 75% specificity.

RNA transcripts were the source from which TCR beta CDR3 regions were amplified. Following a first-round RT-PCR that used HTBI primers, a second-round multiplex PCR was carried out. TCRdb reprocessed the multiplex PCR reads with MiXCR, giving one entry per CDR3 protein. The data show 200,000 to 250,000 distinct CDR3 sequences, 45% seen once. Exclusion applied to patients with other autoimmune diseases, uncontrolled infections, pregnancy or lactation. Notes on this clonotype: As yet, its antigen is unknown.

This CDR3 spans 14 amino acids. V trimming: 5 bases; J trimming: 7 bases; junction bases outside the gene matches: 7. CDR1 and CDR2 (germline): SEHNR, FQNEAQ (reference sequence). This clonotype was sampled from an adult man with Graves' ophthalmopathy. The sequenced material came from peripheral blood. The chain employs TRBV7-9 and TRBJ1-5, with 8 bases matching TRBD1. CDR3 amino acids: CASSQGTGAQPQHF. For the CDR3, the DNA is TGTGCCAGCAGCCAAGGGACAGGTGCACAGCCCCAGCATTTT.